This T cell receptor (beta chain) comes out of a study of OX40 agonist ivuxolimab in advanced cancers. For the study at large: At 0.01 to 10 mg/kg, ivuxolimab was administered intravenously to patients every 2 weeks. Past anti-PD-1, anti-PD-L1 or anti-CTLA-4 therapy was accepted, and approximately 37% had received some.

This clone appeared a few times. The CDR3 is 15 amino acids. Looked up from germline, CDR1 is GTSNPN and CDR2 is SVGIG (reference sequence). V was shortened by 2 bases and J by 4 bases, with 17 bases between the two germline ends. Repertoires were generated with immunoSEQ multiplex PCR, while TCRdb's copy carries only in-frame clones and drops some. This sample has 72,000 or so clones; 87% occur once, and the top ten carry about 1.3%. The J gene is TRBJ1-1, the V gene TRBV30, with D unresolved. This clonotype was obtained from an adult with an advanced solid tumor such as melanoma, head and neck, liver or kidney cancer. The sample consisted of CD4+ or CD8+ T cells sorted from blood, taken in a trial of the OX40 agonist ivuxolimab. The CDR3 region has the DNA TGTGCCTGGAGTATCGGACCGGCAAAGGGCACTGAAGCTTTCTTT. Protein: CAWSIGPAKGTEAFF.